This T cell receptor beta chain was identified during a study of blood T cell repertoires in COVID-19. In the study overall: Nucleic acid was either cDNA or gDNA, and it came from T cells, B-cell-depleted T cells, or PBMCs.

Generated by immunoSEQ multiplex PCR, the TCRdb table keeps only in-frame clones and is missing some. The repertoire holds about 150,000 clones, 75% to 90% seen once, with roughly 15% in the top ten. Germline CDR1 reads MNHEY; CDR2 reads SVGAGI. The V end was cut by 5 bases, the J end by 5 bases, with 18 bases between. The CDR3 extends over 15 amino acids. This receptor was identified in a woman in her thirties or forties with acute or convalescent COVID-19. The chain couples TRBV6-5 to TRBJ1-2; D gene ambiguous. Sequencing was carried out using peripheral blood. This CDR3 is CASSPHSELWYGYTF. CDR3 sequence (DNA): TGTGCCAGCAGTCCCCACAGTGAACTTTGGTATGGCTACACCTTC.